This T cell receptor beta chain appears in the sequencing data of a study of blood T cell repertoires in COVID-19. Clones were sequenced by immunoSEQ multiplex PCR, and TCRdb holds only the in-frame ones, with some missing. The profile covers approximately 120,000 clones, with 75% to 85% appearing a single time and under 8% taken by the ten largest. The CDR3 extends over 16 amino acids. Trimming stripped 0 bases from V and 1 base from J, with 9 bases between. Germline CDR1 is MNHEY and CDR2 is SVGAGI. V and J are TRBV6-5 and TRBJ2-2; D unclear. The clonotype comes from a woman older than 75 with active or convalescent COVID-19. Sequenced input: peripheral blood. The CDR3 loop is CASSYSSDLNTGELFF. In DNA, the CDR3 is TGTGCCAGCAGTTACTCGTCAGATTTGAACACCGGGGAGCTGTTTTTT.